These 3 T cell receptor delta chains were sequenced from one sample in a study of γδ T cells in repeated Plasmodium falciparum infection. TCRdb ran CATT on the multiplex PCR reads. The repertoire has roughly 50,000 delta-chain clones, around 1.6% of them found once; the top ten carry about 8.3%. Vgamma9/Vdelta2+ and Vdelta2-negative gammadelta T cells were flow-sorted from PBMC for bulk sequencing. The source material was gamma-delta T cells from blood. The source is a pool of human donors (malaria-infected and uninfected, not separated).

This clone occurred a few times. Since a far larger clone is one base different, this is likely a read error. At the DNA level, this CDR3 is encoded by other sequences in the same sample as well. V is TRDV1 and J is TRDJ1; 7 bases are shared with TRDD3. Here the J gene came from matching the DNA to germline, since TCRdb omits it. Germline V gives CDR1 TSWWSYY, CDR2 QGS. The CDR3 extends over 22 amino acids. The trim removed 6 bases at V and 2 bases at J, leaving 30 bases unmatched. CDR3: CALGDSTHFRGDWGPYTDKLIF. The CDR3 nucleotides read TGTGCTCTTGGCGACTCTACCCACTTCCGGGGGGACTGGGGACCCTATACCGATAAACTCATCTTT.

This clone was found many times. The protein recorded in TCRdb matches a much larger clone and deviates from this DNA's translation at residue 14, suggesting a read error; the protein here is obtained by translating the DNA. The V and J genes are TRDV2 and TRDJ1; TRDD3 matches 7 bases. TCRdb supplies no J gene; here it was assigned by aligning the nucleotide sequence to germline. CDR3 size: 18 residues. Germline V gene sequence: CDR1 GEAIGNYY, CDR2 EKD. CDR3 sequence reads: CACDTLGAENLYTYKLIF. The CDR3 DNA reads TGTGCCTGTGACACGCTGGGGGCTGAGAACTTGTACACCTATAAACTCATCTTT.

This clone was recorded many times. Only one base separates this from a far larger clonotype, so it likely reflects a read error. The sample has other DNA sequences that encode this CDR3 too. The CDR3 loop is CALGELRSPTPGTDKLIF. For the CDR3, the DNA is TGTGCCCTTGGGGAGCTTAGGTCCCCTACTCCGGGTACCGATAAACTCATCTTT. The gene calls are TRDV1 and TRDJ1; D might be TRDD2 or TRDD3, each matching 5 bases. The CDR3 consists of 18 residues. Germline assignment: CDR1 TSWWSYY and CDR2 QGS.